The 20 T cell receptor beta chains presented below share a single source sample, sequenced in a study of blood T cell repertoires in COVID-19. Only in-frame clones appear in the TCRdb table, and some are missing; sequencing was by immunoSEQ multiplex PCR. The sample includes 350,000 or so clones, 90% of them seen just once. Sequenced material: peripheral blood. The receptors here all came from a man aged 18-30 years with active or convalescent COVID-19.

The chain employs TRBV3-1 (or the pseudogene TRBV3-2) and TRBJ2-5, with TRBD2 identical over 10 bases. V lost 3 bases, J lost 1 base, and 5 bases stayed unmatched. CDR1 LGHDT and CDR2 YNNKEL come from the germline V gene (reference sequence). The CDR3 contains 16 residues. CDR3: CASSQNIAGGQETQYF. In DNA form, the CDR3 reads TGTGCCAGCAGCCAGAATATAGCGGGGGGCCAAGAGACCCAGTACTTC.

The CDR3 spells CASSRQANTGELFF. The CDR3 DNA follows: TGTGCCAGCAGCCGCCAGGCGAACACCGGGGAGCTGTTTTTT. V and J are TRBV6-2 or TRBV6-3 and TRBJ2-2; D unresolved. The germline V gene encodes CDR1 MNHEY and CDR2 SVGEGT. V gave up 6 bases and J gave up 0 bases, with 8 bases separating them. The CDR3 covers 14 residues.

The chain has TRBV6-2 or TRBV6-3 and TRBJ2-3; D not resolved. V was clipped by 0 bases and J by 2 bases, with 6 bases between them. The CDR3 runs 14 residues. Germline-derived CDR1 and CDR2 are MNHEY and SVGEGT. Written as DNA, the CDR3 is TGTGCCAGCAGTTACTCGTACTTCACAGATACGCAGTATTTT. Translated, it gives CASSYSYFTDTQYF.

On this clone itself: The germline gene is not matched at one end of the junction; a read error may be the cause. This rearrangement joins TRBV7-7 to TRBJ2-3; 9 positions match TRBD1. The CDR3 sequence is 15 residues long. Germline V gene sequence: CDR1 SSHAT, CDR2 FNYEAQ (reference sequence). Written as DNA, the CDR3 is TGTGCTAGCAGCCAGACAGGGGGACAGGGAGATACGCAGTATTTT. This encodes CASSQTGGQGDTQYF. Filled out from reference TRBV7-7 and TRBJ2-3, the complete variable domain reads GAGVSQSPRYKVTKRGQDVTLRCDPISSHATLYWYQQALGQGPEFLTYFNYEAQPDKSGLPSDRFSAERPEGSISTLTIQRTEQRDSAMYRCASSQTGGQGDTQYFGPGTRLTVL.

The V call is TRBV5-1, the J call TRBJ2-7, with 12 bases lining up with TRBD1. The V segment lost 3 bases and the J segment 10 bases; nucleotides outside the gene matches: 11. This CDR3 is built from 15 residues. Looked up from germline, CDR1 is SGHRS and CDR2 is YFSETQ. The CDR3 DNA sequence: TGCGCCAGCAGCTCACCGGGGACAGGGGGCCCCTTTCAGTACTTC. Translated, it gives CASSSPGTGGPFQYF.

The chain uses TRBV4-3 and TRBJ2-1; the match to TRBD1 covers 10 bases. This CDR3 spans 17 amino acids. The ends lost 2 bases at V and 7 bases at J; junction bases unmatched: 11. Germline CDR1 LGHNA, CDR2 YSLEER. CDR3 loop: CASSQSHRGQGINEQFF. The DNA of the CDR3 is TGCGCCAGCAGCCAATCCCACCGGGGACAGGGGATTAATGAGCAGTTCTTC.

Turning to this clone: Additional DNA sequences in this sample encode the identical CDR3. This chain joins TRBV5-1 and TRBJ2-5; the match to TRBD2 covers 11 bases. The CDR3 runs 14 residues. After removal of 4 bases from V and 3 bases from J, the junction contained 2 bases not matched to a gene. The V gene's germline CDR1 is SGHRS and CDR2 YFSETQ. The CDR3 reads CASSGTSGKETQYF. The CDR3 DNA sequence: TGCGCCAGCAGCGGGACTAGCGGCAAAGAGACCCAGTACTTC.

V gene TRBV11-2 combines with J gene TRBJ1-1; maybe TRBD1 (5 bases). The CDR3 has 15 residues. Between the trimmed V and J ends, which lost 0 bases and 6 bases, there was a span of 14 bases. Per germline, CDR1 SGHAT and CDR2 FQNNGV. The CDR3 sequence: CASSLESVSGAEAFF. CDR3 in DNA: TGTGCCAGCAGCTTAGAATCCGTATCGGGGGCTGAAGCTTTCTTT.

The V gene is TRBV6-5, the J gene TRBJ2-1; 11 bases agree with TRBD2. CDR3 length: 13 amino acids. The trim removed 7 bases at V and 9 bases at J, leaving 5 bases unmatched. CDR1 MNHEY and CDR2 SVGAGI come from the germline V gene. CDR3 nucleotides: TGTGCCAGCAAATCTAGCGGGAGGAGTGAGCAGTTCTTC. The encoded protein is CASKSSGRSEQFF.

The genes are TRBV6-5 and TRBJ1-1; the D gene is possibly TRBD1 (5 bases). The germline gives CDR1 MNHEY, CDR2 SVGAGI. This CDR3 contains 13 residues. V shed 2 bases and J shed 7 bases, with 11 bases lying between them. CDR3 sequence reads: CASSYGGGNEAFF. DNA for the CDR3: TGTGCCAGCAGTTACGGTGGGGGGAATGAAGCTTTCTTT.

V and J are TRBV2 and TRBJ2-3; 7 nucleotides match TRBD1. V lost 4 bases, J lost 0 bases, and 7 bases stayed unmatched. This CDR3 is 16 amino acids long. Germline lookup yields CDR1 SNHLY and CDR2 FYNNEI. For the CDR3, the DNA is TGTGCCAGCAGTGTTACAGGGGCAACTAGCACAGATACGCAGTATTTT. Protein sequence: CASSVTGATSTDTQYF.

The chain recombines TRBV27 with TRBJ1-6; D possibly corresponds to TRBD1 (5 bases). Germline V gives CDR1 MNHEY, CDR2 SMNVEV (reference sequence). Deletions cut 3 bases from V and 7 bases from J, with 10 bases between. The CDR3 runs 14 residues. CDR3 protein: CASSFGGKNSPLHF. As DNA, the CDR3 is TGTGCCAGCAGTTTTGGGGGGAAGAATTCACCCCTCCACTTT.

The V call is TRBV7-8, the J call TRBJ1-2; tentative D call: TRBD1 (5 bases). Germline-derived CDR1 and CDR2 are SGHVS and FQNEAQ. The CDR3 is 14 residues long. The ends were cut back, 2 bases at V and 8 bases at J, with 15 bases in the middle. DNA of the CDR3: TGTGCCAGCAGCTTAAGCGACAGAGCTAGAGGCTACACCTTC. The encoded protein is CASSLSDRARGYTF.

This clone was counted a single time. This chain uses TRBV18 with TRBJ2-7, with D unresolved. Germline assignment: CDR1 KGHSH and CDR2 LQKENI. Trimming cost V 5 bases and J 5 bases, with 10 bases left between them. This CDR3 spans 12 amino acids. CDR3 sequence: CASSARFDEQYF. CDR3 sequence (DNA): TGTGCCAGCTCAGCCCGGTTTGACGAGCAGTACTTC.

V and J are TRBV9 and TRBJ2-5; 10 positions match TRBD2. The junction had 7 bases not matched to a gene; V was cut back by 0 bases and J by 5 bases. The CDR3 sequence is 16 residues long. The germline V gene encodes CDR1 SGDLS and CDR2 YYNGEE. CDR3 sequence (DNA): TGTGCCAGCAGCGTAGCTCTAGCGGGAGTGCAGGAGACCCAGTACTTC. Its translation: CASSVALAGVQETQYF.

The chain recombines TRBV30 with TRBJ1-1, with 7 bases matching TRBD1. Germline V gene lookup returns CDR1 GTSNPN and CDR2 SVGIG (reference sequence). The junction had 8 bases not matched to a gene; V was cut back by 2 bases and J by 2 bases. The CDR3 length is 15 residues. The CDR3 nucleotides read TGTGCCTGGAGTCCAAGAGGGACAGCAAACACTGAAGCTTTCTTT. Protein sequence: CAWSPRGTANTEAFF.

This clone was recorded only once. CDR3 coding DNA: TGTGCCAGCAGGGGGCTCGGGTCTGAAGCTTTCTTT. This encodes CASRGLGSEAFF. The rearrangement links TRBV28 to TRBJ1-1, with D possibly TRBD1 on 5 matching bases. Trimming cost V 6 bases and J 6 bases, with 11 bases left between them. CDR3 length: 12 residues. CDR1 and CDR2 (germline): MDHEN, SYDVKM.

The rearrangement links TRBV6-5 to TRBJ2-1, with D perhaps matching TRBD1 (6 bases). Germline CDR1 and CDR2: MNHEY and SVGAGI. The germline V and J ends were trimmed by 8 bases and 0 bases, with 14 bases remaining between them. The CDR3 loop spans 15 amino acids. CDR3 amino acids: CASAETGSSYNEQFF. The CDR3 nucleotides read TGTGCCAGCGCCGAAACAGGGAGCTCCTACAATGAGCAGTTCTTC.

This clone appeared a few times. The chain combines TRBV28 with TRBJ1-3; 9 bases line up with TRBD1. The CDR3 is 15 amino acids. Germline CDR1 reads MDHEN; CDR2 reads SYDVKM. J gave up 0 bases and V 7 bases, and 4 bases lay outside the gene matches. CDR3 protein: CASNSQGASGNTIYF. The CDR3 nucleotides read TGTGCCAGCAACTCACAGGGGGCCTCTGGAAACACCATATATTTT.

The sample holds one count of this clone. The V and J genes are TRBV11-2 and TRBJ2-7; unclear D gene. Germline V CDR1 and CDR2: SGHAT, FQNNGV. Trimming took off 3 bases at V and 0 bases at J, with 3 bases between the two ends. There are 12 residues in the CDR3. The CDR3 coding sequence is TGTGCCAGCAGCTTCGTCTCCTACGAGCAGTACTTC. Protein product: CASSFVSYEQYF.